The source of this T cell receptor (beta chain) is a study of blood T cell repertoires in COVID-19. Looking at the study overall: Acute-phase and convalescent COVID-19 samples originated in the United States, Italy and Spain. Sources were T cells, B-cell-depleted T cells, or PBMCs; the material itself was cDNA or gDNA.

Trimming removed 5 bases at V and 0 bases at J, with 17 bases between. The CDR3 runs 17 residues. Germline-derived CDR1 and CDR2 are PRHDT and FYEKMQ (reference sequence). Original handling: Amplifying reference gene primers gave estimates of nucleated cell counts. TCRdb's table, derived via immunoSEQ multiplex PCR, lists solely in-frame clones and lacks some. That table supplies the V and J calls and clone size; D and trimming were determined from the DNA. This repertoire shows hundreds of thousands of clones, 85% found once; its top ten account for 3% to 4%. Sequencing was carried out using peripheral blood. This chain connects TRBV13 to TRBJ2-4; D is uncertain. This receptor was obtained from a woman younger than 35 with acute or convalescent COVID-19. As DNA, the CDR3 is TGTGCCAGCAGCCCCGACCCCAGGTCGTCAGCCAAAAACATTCAGTACTTC. Protein sequence: CASSPDPRSSAKNIQYF. Full variable domain (remainder filled in from reference TRBV13 and TRBJ2-4): AAGVIQSPRHLIKEKRETATLKCYPIPRHDTVYWYQQGPGQDPQFLISFYEKMQSDKGSIPDRFSAQQFSDYHSELNMSSLELGDSALYFCASSPDPRSSAKNIQYFGAGTRLSVL.